This T cell receptor (beta chain) was found in a study of response to subunit inactivated influenza vaccine. Via MiXCR, TCRdb re-called the RT-PCR reads, giving one row per CDR3 protein. The sample holds over 800,000 distinct CDR3 sequences, about 20% seen once. The CDR3 totals 14 residues. Germline V CDR1 and CDR2: DFQATT, SNEGSKA (reference sequence). The ends were cut back, 5 bases at V and 4 bases at J, with 16 bases in the middle. The material sequenced was PBMCs from blood, taken about 5 days after vaccination. The receptor comes from a man aged 50 to 60 who received an inactivated influenza vaccine. The chain links TRBV20-1 to TRBJ2-3, with D possibly being TRBD2 (6 bases). DNA of the CDR3: TGCAGTGCTCCCCCCGGCGGGGTGGCAGATACGCAGTATTTT. Protein product: CSAPPGGVADTQYF.